This T cell receptor beta chain was identified during a study of T cell repertoires in cytomegalovirus infection. Study-level information: CMV infection plus the matching HLA type was flagged by public TCR beta signatures. Overall study results and limits: Carriage of CMV together with the relevant HLA was identifiable through cumulative public TCR beta family frequency. HLA-C-restricted CMV clonotypes gave the most frequent clonotype in two of eight donors.

V lost 9 bases and J lost 2, with 7 bases in between. The CDR3 consists of 11 residues. Germline V gene data show CDR1 as MNHEY and CDR2 as SVGAGI. MiXCR, applied by TCRdb to the reads, yields one record per CDR3 protein. In the table there are 500,000 to 600,000 distinct CDR3 sequences, approximately 17% of which are singletons. Worth noting for this clonotype: What it binds is unknown.

The rearrangement links TRBV6-5 to TRBJ2-5; perhaps TRBD1 as D (6 bases). Sequencing input: CD8+ T cells from PBMCs. The receptor was derived from a human donor in good health (CMV status not recorded). Some clones in this sample may be carry-over from other donors' samples. CDR3 loop: CASGQQETQYF. In nucleotides, the CDR3 is TGTGCCAGTGGACAGCAAGAGACCCAGTACTTC.